These 14 T cell receptor beta chains were sequenced from one sample in a study of blood T cell repertoires in COVID-19. TCRdb keeps only in-frame clones here, not all; method: immunoSEQ multiplex PCR. The data contain roughly 160,000 clones, approximately 81% of them singletons. Sequenced: PBMCs or T cells enriched from blood (not recorded which). These receptors were obtained from a man aged 55-75 years who had recovered from COVID-19.

The rearrangement links TRBV5-1 to TRBJ2-2; 9 bases fit TRBD2. Germline values: CDR1 SGHRS, CDR2 YFSETQ. Trimming cost V 5 bases and J 1 base; bases outside gene matches: 9. This CDR3 is built from 17 residues. CDR3 protein: CASRNGGLARNTGELFF. In DNA, the CDR3 is TGCGCCAGCAGGAACGGAGGACTAGCGCGGAACACCGGGGAGCTGTTTTTT.

This sequence joins TRBV5-4 and TRBJ2-7; tentative D call: TRBD1 (5 bases). CDR1 is SGHNT and CDR2 is YYREEE in the germline V gene (reference sequence). Trimming took 1 base from V and 5 from J, leaving 10 bases between them. This CDR3 contains 13 residues. CDR3 in DNA: TGTGCCAGCAGCTTGCAGGGTTTCAACGAGCAGTACTTC. Protein product: CASSLQGFNEQYF.

J is TRBJ2-7 and V is TRBV18; D possibly corresponds to TRBD2 (5 bases). Germline V lookup: CDR1 KGHSH, CDR2 LQKENI. The CDR3 is 16 amino acids. The V gene lost 4 bases and the J gene lost 0 bases, with 16 bases spanning the gap. The CDR3 here is CASSLGNSASSYEQYF. CDR3 DNA: TGTGCCAGCTCACTAGGTAATAGCGCCTCCTCCTACGAGCAGTACTTC.

This clone was counted only a few times. The rearrangement joins TRBV3-1 (or the pseudogene TRBV3-2) to TRBJ1-2; weak D call: TRBD1 (6 bases). Trimming cost V 6 bases and J 5 bases, with 19 bases left between them. The CDR3 contains 15 residues. Germline CDR1 and CDR2: LGHDT and YNNKEL (reference sequence). CDR3 sequence reads: CASRDTGREEYGYTF. The CDR3 nucleotides are TGTGCCAGCAGAGATACAGGGCGGGAGGAGTATGGCTACACCTTC.

The chain uses TRBV28 and TRBJ1-1; no firm D call. CDR1 and CDR2 (germline): MDHEN, SYDVKM. V gave up 2 bases and J gave up 4 bases, with 14 bases separating them. The CDR3 loop spans 15 amino acids. The CDR3 here is CASSLEAGHGTEAFF. The CDR3 DNA follows: TGTGCCAGCAGTTTAGAAGCCGGTCATGGCACTGAAGCTTTCTTT.

This chain connects TRBV19 to TRBJ2-6; a weak D match, TRBD1 (5 bases). Germline assignment: CDR1 LNHDA and CDR2 SQIVND (reference sequence). Trimming took off 5 bases at V and 2 bases at J, with 13 bases between the two ends. The CDR3 spans 16 residues. The CDR3, as DNA: TGTGCCAGTAGTTACGACAGTGGGACTGGGGCCAACGTCCTGACTTTC. Translated, it gives CASSYDSGTGANVLTF.

The chain joins TRBV19 to TRBJ1-5, with a weak D call TRBD1 (6 bases). CDR3 size: 16 residues. V shed 0 bases and J shed 6 bases, with 15 bases lying between them. The V gene's germline CDR1 is LNHDA and CDR2 SQIVND (reference sequence). The CDR3 sequence: CASSIDLGGPGQPQHF. The CDR3 nucleotides read TGTGCCAGTAGTATAGATTTGGGGGGGCCTGGTCAGCCCCAGCATTTT.

The chain recombines TRBV7-9 with TRBJ1-4, with a weak D call TRBD1 (5 bases). The CDR3 runs 17 residues. Germline values: CDR1 SEHNR, CDR2 FQNEAQ (reference sequence). The V end was cut by 2 bases, the J end by 7 bases, with 20 bases between. In DNA form, the CDR3 reads TGTGCCAGCAGCTTAACCCGCGGGGGTTGGTTAGTTGAAAAACTGTTTTTT. Its protein product is CASSLTRGGWLVEKLFF.

The rearrangement links TRBV11-1 to TRBJ2-5, with 7 bases lining up with TRBD1. The V segment lost 5 bases and the J segment 4 bases; nucleotides outside the gene matches: 10. This CDR3 is 15 amino acids long. CDR1 and CDR2 from the germline V gene are SGHAT and FQDESV (reference sequence). CDR3 protein: CASSEWDSLGETQYF. CDR3 nucleotides: TGTGCCAGCAGCGAATGGGACAGCCTTGGAGAGACCCAGTACTTC.

This clone was seen just once. The V and J genes are TRBV19 and TRBJ2-7; 7 nucleotides match TRBD1. The junction had 7 bases not matched to a gene; V was cut back by 5 bases and J by 3 bases. The germline V gene encodes CDR1 LNHDA and CDR2 SQIVND (reference sequence). The CDR3 consists of 14 residues. The CDR3 nucleotides read TGTGCCAGTAGTCCAACGACAGGGTACTACGAGCAGTACTTC. As protein: CASSPTTGYYEQYF. The full variable domain, rest sourced from reference TRBV19 and TRBJ2-7, is DGGITQSPKYLFRKEGQNVTLSCEQNLNHDAMYWYRQDPGQGLRLIYYSQIVNDFQKGDIAEGYSVSREKKESFPLTVTSAQKNPTAFYLCASSPTTGYYEQYFGPGTRLTVT.

CDR3 amino acids: CAISAPDRRNEQFF. The CDR3 DNA follows: TGTGCCATCAGTGCGCCGGACAGGCGGAATGAGCAGTTCTTC. The chain joins TRBV10-3 to TRBJ2-1, with 7 bases fitting TRBD1. CDR3 length: 14 amino acids. CDR1 ENHRY and CDR2 SYGVKD come from the germline V gene. With V trimmed by 4 bases and J by 7 bases, 7 bases remained unmatched.

The rearrangement uses TRBV28 and TRBJ1-2; tentative D call: TRBD1 (5 bases). From germline, CDR1 is MDHEN and CDR2 SYDVKM. Trimming took off 5 bases at V and 4 bases at J, with 17 bases between the two ends. The CDR3 sequence is 15 residues long. The CDR3 nucleotides are TGTGCCAGCAGTCCAAGAAGCCAGGGTAGCTATGGCTACACCTTC. Protein: CASSPRSQGSYGYTF.

The rearrangement links TRBV21-1 to TRBJ2-2; no DNA check was done on the table's D call, TRBD2. TRBV21-1 is designated a pseudogene. There are 18 residues in the CDR3. The CDR3 DNA reads as TGTGCCAGCAGCAAACTGCTAGCGGGAGTCAGGGTCACCGGGGAGCTGTTTTTT. This encodes CASSKLLAGVRVTGELFF.

A few counts support this clone. The chain uses TRBV5-1 and TRBJ2-5, with 10 nucleotides matching TRBD1. Germline CDR1 SGHRS, CDR2 YFSETQ. V lost 1 base and J lost 7; bases outside the gene matches: 10. The CDR3 contains 16 residues. CDR3 coding DNA: TGCGCCAGCAGCTTGTCCGGGGACAGGGGAATGATGACCCAGTACTTC. As protein: CASSLSGDRGMMTQYF.